This TCR beta chain was retrieved from a study of shared clonotypes between healthy human individuals. Study at large: Each donor's CD8 memory used one plate, CD8 naive two, each CD4 subset three. Study-level points and caveats: The small donor group covered limited genetic and exposure diversity. Shared clonotypes across all four donors exceeded non-shared ones in generation probability.

Using immunoSEQ multiplex PCR, the repertoire was profiled, and TCRdb retains in-frame clones only, with some absent. The table records 2 million to 3 million clones, about 92% of them present only once. Germline values: CDR1 MNHEY, CDR2 SMNVEV (reference sequence). The CDR3 sequence is 14 residues long. V was pared by 4 bases and J by 4 bases, with 5 bases of the junction left unmatched. The investigators split CD4+ cells into a CD45RA+ naive subset and a CD45RA-negative memory subset. About this clone itself: The antigen is not known.

J is TRBJ2-7 and V is TRBV27, with 9 bases fitting TRBD1. This receptor was obtained from a man younger than 35 in good health. The source material was naive CD4+ T cells sorted from blood. The subset denotes: CD45RA+ positively selected. The CDR3 protein is CASSSGTGRYEQYF. The CDR3 DNA reads TGTGCCAGCAGTTCTGGGACAGGGAGGTACGAGCAGTACTTC.